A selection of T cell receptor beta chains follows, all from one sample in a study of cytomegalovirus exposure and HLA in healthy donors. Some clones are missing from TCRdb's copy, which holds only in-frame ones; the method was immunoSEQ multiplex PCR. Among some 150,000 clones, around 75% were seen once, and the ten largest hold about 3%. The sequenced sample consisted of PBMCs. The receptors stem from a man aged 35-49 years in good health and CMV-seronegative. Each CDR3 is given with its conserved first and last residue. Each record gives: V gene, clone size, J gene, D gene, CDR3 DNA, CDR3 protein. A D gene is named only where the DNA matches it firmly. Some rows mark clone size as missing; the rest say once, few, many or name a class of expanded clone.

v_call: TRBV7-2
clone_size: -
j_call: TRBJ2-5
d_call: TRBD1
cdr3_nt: TGTGCCAGCAGCCCACAGGGGACGCAGGAGACCCAGTACTTC
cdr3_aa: CASSPQGTQETQYF

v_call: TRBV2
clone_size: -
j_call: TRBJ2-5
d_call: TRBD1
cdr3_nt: TGTGCCAGCAGCCGGGACAGGGGGGGCGAGGCCCAGTACTTC
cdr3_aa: CASSRDRGGEAQYF

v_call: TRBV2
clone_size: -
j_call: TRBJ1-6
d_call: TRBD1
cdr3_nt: TGTGCCAGCAGCCCGGGACAGGGGAATTCACCCCTCCACTTT
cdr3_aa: CASSPGQGNSPLHF

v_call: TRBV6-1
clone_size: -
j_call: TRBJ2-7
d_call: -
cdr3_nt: TGTGCCAGCAGCTCCGGACATTCCTACGAGCAGTACTTC
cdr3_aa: CASSSGHSYEQYF

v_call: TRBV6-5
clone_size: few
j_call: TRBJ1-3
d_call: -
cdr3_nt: TGTGCCAGCACCGGATGGGCATACTCTGGAAACACCATATATTTT
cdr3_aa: CASTGWAYSGNTIYF

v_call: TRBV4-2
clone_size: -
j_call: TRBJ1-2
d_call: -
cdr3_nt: TGTGCCAGCAGTCAAGACCATCCGGTAGGGGGCTATGGCTACACCTTC
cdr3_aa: CASSQDHPVGGYGYTF

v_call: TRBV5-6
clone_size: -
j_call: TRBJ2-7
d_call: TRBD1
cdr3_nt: TGTGCCAGCAGCAGAAGGACAGGGGGCGAATGGCGCGAGCAGTACTTC
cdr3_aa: CASSRRTGGEWREQYF

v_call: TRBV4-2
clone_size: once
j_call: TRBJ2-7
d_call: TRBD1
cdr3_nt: TGTGCCAGCAGCCAAGATCCGCTGGGGACAGTGGGTGTTCGGGGCTACGAGCAGTACTTC
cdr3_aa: CASSQDPLGTVGVRGYEQYF

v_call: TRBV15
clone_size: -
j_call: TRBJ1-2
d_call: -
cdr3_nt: TGTGCCACCAGCAGAGGGTTGGGCGGGGAAAACTATGGCTACACCTTC
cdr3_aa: CATSRGLGGENYGYTF

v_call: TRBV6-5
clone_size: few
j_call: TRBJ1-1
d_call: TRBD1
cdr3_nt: TGTGCCAGCAGCTCCGGGACAGGGGATTGGGCTTTCTTT
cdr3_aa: CASSSGTGDWAFF

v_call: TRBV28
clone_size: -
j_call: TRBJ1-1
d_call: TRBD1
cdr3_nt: TGTGCCAGCAGTTTCCCCAGGACAGGGGGCACTGAAGCTTTCTTT
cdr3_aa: CASSFPRTGGTEAFF

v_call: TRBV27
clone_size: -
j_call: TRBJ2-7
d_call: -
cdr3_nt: TGTGCCAGCGCGGCCATACGTTCCAACGAGCAGTACTTC
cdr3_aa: CASAAIRSNEQYF

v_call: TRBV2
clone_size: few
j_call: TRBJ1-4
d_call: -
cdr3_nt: TGTGCCAGCAGCCTAAGTGGTCCCATCATTGAAAAACTGTTTTTT
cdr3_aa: CASSLSGPIIEKLFF

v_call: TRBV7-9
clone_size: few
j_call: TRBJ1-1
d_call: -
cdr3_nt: TGTGCCAGCAGCCAGCTAGTGAACACTGAAGCTTTCTTT
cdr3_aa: CASSQLVNTEAFF

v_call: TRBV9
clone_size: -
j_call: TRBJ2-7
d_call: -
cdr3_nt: TGTGCCAGCAGCGTAGGAGGTACGCTGGCCTACGAGCAGTACTTC
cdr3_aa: CASSVGGTLAYEQYF

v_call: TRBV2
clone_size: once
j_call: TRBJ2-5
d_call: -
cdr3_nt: TGTGCCAGCAGTGAAGCGGCAGGGCAAGAGACCCAGTACTTC
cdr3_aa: CASSEAAGQETQYF

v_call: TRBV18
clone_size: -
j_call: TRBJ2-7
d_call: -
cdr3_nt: TGTGCCAGCTCCCCGAGACAGACCTACGAGCAGTACTTC
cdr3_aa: CASSPRQTYEQYF

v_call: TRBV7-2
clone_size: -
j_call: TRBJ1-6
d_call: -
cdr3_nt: TGTGCCAGCAGCTCCGGTTGGGGAGAGAATTCACCCCTCCACTTT
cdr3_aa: CASSSGWGENSPLHF

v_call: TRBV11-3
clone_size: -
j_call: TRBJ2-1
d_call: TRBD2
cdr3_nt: TGTGCCAGCAGCGGTAATCCCGGGACTAGCGCCGAGCAGTTCTTC
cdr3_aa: CASSGNPGTSAEQFF

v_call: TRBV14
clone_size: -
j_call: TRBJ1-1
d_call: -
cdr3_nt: TGTGCCAGCAGCCAAGACGGGAACACTGAAGCTTTCTTT
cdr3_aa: CASSQDGNTEAFF

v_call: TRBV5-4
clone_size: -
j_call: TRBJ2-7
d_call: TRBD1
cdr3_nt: TGTGCCAGCAGCCAGCCCGGACAGGGGAACTACGAGCAGTACTTC
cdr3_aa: CASSQPGQGNYEQYF

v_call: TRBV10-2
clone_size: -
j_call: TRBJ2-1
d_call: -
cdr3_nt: TGCGCCAGCAGTGAGTCGCTCGGACAGCGTAATGAGCAGTTCTTC
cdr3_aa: CASSESLGQRNEQFF

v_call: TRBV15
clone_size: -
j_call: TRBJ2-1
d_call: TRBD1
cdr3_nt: TGTGCCACCAGCAGCACGACAGGGTTAGTCTCCTACAATGAGCAGTTCTTC
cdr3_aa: CATSSTTGLVSYNEQFF

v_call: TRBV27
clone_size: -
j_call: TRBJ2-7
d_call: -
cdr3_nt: TGTGCCAGCAGTTTAATCCAGGGCTCCCACGAGCAGTACTTC
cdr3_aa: CASSLIQGSHEQYF

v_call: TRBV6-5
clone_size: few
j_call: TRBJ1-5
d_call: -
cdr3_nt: TGTGCCAGCAGTTACTCGGCGGCTAGGCAGCCCCAGCATTTT
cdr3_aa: CASSYSAARQPQHF

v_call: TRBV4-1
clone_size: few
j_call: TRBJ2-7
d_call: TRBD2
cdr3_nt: TGCGCCAGCAGCCAAGATCACCAGCGGGGGGACCTCTCCTACGAGCAGTACTTC
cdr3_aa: CASSQDHQRGDLSYEQYF

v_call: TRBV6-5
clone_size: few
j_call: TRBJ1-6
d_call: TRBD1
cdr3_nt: TGTGCCAGCAGGGGCAGGGGGGATTCACCCCTCCACTTT
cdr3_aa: CASRGRGDSPLHF

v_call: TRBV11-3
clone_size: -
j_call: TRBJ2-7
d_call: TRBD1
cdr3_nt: TGTGCCAGCAGCTTAGTCGGGACAGGGGGAGGCGAGCAGTACTTC
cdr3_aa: CASSLVGTGGGEQYF

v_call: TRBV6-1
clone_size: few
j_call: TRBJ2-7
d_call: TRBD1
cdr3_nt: TGTGCCAGCATTCTTGCAGGGGGTTGGCGGTACGAGCAGTACTTC
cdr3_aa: CASILAGGWRYEQYF

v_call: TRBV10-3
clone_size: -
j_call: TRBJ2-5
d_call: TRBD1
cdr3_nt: TGTGCCATCAGGGGGGACAGGGAACAGGAGACCCAGTACTTC
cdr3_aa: CAIRGDREQETQYF

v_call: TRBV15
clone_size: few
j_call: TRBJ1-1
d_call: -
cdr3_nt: TGTGCCACCAGCAATTGGGACTATTGGGCTTTCTTT
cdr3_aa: CATSNWDYWAFF